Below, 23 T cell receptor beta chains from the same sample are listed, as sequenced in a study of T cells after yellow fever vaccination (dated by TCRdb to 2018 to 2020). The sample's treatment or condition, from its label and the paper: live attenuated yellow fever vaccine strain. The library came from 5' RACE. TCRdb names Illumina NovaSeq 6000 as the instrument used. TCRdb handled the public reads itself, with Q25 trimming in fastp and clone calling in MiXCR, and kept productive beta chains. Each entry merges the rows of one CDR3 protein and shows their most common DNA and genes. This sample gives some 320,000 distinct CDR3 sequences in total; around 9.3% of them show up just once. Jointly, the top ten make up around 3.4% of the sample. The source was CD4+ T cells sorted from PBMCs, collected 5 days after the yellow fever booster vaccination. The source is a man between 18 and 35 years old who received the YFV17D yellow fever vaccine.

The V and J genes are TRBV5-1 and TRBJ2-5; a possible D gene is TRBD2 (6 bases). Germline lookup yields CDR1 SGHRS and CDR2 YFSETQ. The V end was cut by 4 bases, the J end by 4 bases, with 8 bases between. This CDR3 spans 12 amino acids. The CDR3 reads CASSTEGETQYF. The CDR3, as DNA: TGCGCCAGCAGCACGGAGGGAGAGACCCAGTACTTC. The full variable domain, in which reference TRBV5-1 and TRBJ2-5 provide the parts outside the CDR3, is KAGVTQTPRYLIKTRGQQVTLSCSPISGHRSVSWYQQTPGQGLQFLFEYFSETQRNKGNFPGRFSGRQFSNSRSEMNVSTLELGDSALYLCASSTEGETQYFGPGTRLLVL.

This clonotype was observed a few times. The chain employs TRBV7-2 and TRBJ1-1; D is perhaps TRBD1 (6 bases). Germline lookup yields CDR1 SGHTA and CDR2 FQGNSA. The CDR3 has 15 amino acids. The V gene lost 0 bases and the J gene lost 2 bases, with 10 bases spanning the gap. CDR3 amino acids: CASSLALGTNTEAFF. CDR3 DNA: TGTGCCAGCAGCTTAGCGCTTGGGACAAACACTGAAGCTTTCTTT. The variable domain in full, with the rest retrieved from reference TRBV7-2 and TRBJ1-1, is GAGVSQSPSNKVTEKGKDVELRCDPISGHTALYWYRQSLGQGLEFLIYFQGNSAPDKSGLPSDRFSAERTGGSVSTLTIQRTQQEDSAVYLCASSLALGTNTEAFFGQGTRLTVV.

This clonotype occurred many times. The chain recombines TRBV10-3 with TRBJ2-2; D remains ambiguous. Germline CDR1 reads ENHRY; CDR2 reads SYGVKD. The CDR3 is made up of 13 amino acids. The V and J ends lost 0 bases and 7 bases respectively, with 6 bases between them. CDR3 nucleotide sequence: TGTGCCATCAGTGAGTCTCGAGACGGGGAGCTGTTTTTT. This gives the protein CAISESRDGELFF.

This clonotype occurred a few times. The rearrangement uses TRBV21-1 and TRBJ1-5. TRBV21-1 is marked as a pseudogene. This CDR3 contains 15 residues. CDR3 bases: TGTGCCAGCAGCAATACGGAAACCCTCCTTGGGCCCCAGCATTTT. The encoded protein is CASSNTETLLGPQHF.

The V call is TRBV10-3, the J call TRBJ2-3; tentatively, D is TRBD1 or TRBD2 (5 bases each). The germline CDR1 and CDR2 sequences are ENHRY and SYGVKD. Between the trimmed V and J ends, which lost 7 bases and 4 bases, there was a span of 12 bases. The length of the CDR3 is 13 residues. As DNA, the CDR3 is TGTGCCATCAAAGGGACGGAATCAGATACGCAGTATTTT. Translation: CAIKGTESDTQYF.

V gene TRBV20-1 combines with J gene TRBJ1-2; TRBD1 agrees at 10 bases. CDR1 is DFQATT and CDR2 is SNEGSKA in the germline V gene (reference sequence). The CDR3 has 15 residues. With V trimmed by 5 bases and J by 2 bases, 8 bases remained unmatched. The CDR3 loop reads CSALPGQGLNYGYTF. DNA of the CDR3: TGCAGTGCTTTACCGGGACAGGGGTTAAACTATGGCTACACCTTC.

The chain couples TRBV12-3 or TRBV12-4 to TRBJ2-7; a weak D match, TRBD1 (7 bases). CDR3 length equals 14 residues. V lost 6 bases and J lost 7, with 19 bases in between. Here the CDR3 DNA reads TGTGCCAGCAGCCCCGACAGGGAGGTGAGGGAGCAGTACGTC. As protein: CASSPDREVREQYV.

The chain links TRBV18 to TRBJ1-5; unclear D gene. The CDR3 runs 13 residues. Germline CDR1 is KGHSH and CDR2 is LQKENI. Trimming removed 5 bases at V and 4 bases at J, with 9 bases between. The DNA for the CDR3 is TGTGCCAGCTCAGAGGGTGAAAATCAGCCCCAGCATTTT. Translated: CASSEGENQPQHF.

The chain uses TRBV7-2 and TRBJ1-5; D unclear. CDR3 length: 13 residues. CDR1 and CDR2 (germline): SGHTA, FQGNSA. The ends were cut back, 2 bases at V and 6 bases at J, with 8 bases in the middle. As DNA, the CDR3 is TGTGCCAGCAGCTTAATTCTGAGTCAGCCCCAGCATTTT. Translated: CASSLILSQPQHF.

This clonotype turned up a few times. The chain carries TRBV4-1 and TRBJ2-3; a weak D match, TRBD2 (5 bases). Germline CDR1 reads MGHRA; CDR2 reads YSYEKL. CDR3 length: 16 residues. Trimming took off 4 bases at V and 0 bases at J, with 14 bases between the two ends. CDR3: CASSRRVTSSTDTQYF. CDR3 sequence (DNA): TGCGCCAGCAGCCGGCGGGTGACTTCTAGCACAGATACGCAGTATTTT.

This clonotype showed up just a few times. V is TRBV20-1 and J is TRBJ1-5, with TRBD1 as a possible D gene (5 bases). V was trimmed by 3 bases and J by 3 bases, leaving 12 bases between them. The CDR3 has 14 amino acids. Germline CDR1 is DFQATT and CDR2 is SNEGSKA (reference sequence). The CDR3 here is CSASQGGTNQPQHF. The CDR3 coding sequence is TGCAGTGCTAGTCAGGGAGGGACCAATCAGCCCCAGCATTTT.

The CDR3 is CATSRDPRVPYGYTF. Written as DNA, the CDR3 is TGTGCCACCAGCAGAGATCCCAGGGTCCCGTATGGCTACACCTTC. The chain joins TRBV15 to TRBJ1-2; D might be TRBD1 (5 bases). The V gene's germline CDR1 is LNHNV and CDR2 YYDKDF (reference sequence). The CDR3 sequence is 15 residues long. The V gene lost 0 bases and the J gene lost 5 bases, with 13 bases spanning the gap.

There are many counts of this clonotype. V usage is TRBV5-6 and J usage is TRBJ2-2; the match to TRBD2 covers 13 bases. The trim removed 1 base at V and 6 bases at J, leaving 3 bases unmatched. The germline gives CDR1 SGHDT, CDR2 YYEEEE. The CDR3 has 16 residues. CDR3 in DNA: TGTGCCAGCAGCTTGCTGGGACTAGCGGGGCCCGGGGAGCTGTTTTTT. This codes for CASSLLGLAGPGELFF.

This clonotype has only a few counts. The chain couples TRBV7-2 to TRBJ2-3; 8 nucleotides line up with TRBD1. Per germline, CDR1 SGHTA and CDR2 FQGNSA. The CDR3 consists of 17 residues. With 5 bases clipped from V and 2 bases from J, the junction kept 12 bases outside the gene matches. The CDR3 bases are TGTGCCAGCAGCGCCCGTCGGACAGGGACTTTCACAGATACGCAGTATTTT. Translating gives CASSARRTGTFTDTQYF.

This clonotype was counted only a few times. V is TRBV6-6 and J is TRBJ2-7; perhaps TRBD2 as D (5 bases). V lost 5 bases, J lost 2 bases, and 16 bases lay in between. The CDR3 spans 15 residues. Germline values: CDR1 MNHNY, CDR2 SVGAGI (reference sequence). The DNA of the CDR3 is TGTGCCAGCAGTCCATCCGGAGAGGGCACCTACGAGCAGTACGTC. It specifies CASSPSGEGTYEQYV.

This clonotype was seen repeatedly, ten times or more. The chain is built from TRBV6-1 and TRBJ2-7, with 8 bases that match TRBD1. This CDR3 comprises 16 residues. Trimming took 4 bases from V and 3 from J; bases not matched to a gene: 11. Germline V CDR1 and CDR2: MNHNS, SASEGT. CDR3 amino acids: CASSGWTGLTLYEQYV. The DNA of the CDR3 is TGTGCCAGCAGTGGTTGGACAGGGCTAACTCTCTACGAGCAGTACGTC.

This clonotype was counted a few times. CDR3 coding DNA: TGTGCCTGGAGCAGGCTACGAGGGCCCCAGCATTTT. Translated: CAWSRLRGPQHF. J is TRBJ1-5 and V is TRBV30; D ambiguous. Trimming pared 3 bases from V and 9 bases from J, leaving 12 bases between. Per germline, CDR1 GTSNPN and CDR2 SVGIG (reference sequence). The CDR3 covers 12 residues.

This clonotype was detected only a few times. The CDR3 region has the DNA TGTGCCAGCAGTGAGGACAGGGGGTGGAGACGGGGCACTGAAGCTTTCTTT. Residues: CASSEDRGWRRGTEAFF. The chain joins TRBV6-5 to TRBJ1-1; TRBD1 matches at 10 bases. This CDR3 is 17 amino acids long. Germline assignment: CDR1 MNHEY and CDR2 SVGAGI. V shed 5 bases and J 4 bases; nucleotides not matched to a gene: 13.

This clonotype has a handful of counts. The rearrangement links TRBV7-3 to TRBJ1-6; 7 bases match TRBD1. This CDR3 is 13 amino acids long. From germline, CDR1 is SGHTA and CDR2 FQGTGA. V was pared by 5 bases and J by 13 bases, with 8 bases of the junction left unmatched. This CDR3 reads CASSVVQGSPLHF. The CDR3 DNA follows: TGTGCCAGCAGCGTAGTACAGGGGAGCCCCCTCCACTTT.

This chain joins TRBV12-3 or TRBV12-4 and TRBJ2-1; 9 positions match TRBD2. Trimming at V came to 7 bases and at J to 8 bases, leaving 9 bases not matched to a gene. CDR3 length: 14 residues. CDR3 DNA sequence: TGTGCCAGCATCCCGCGGGGGGGATGGGATGAGCAGTTCTTC. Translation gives CASIPRGGWDEQFF.

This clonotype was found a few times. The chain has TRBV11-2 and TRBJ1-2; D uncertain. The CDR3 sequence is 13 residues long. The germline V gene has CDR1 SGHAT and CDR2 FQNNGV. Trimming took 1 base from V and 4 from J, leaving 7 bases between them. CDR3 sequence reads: CASSLGPSYGYTF. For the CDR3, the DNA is TGTGCCAGCAGCTTAGGCCCTTCCTATGGCTACACCTTC.

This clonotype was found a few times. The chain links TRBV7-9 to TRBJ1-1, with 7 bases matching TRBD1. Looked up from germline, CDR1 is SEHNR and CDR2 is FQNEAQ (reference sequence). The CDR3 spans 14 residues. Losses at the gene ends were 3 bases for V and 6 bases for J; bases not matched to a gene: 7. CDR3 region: CASSFQGGGSEAFF. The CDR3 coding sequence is TGTGCCAGCAGCTTTCAGGGGGGAGGGTCTGAAGCTTTCTTT. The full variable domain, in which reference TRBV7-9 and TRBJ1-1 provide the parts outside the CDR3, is DTGVSQNPRHKITKRGQNVTFRCDPISEHNRLYWYRQTLGQGPEFLTYFQNEAQLEKSRLLSDRFSAERPKGSFSTLEIQRTEQGDSAMYLCASSFQGGGSEAFFGQGTRLTVV.

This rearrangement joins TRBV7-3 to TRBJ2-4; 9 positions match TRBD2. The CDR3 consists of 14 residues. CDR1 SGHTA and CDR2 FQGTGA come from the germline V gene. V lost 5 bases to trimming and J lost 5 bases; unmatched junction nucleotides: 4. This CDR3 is CASSRAGGENIQYF. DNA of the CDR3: TGTGCCAGCAGCCGCGCGGGGGGGGAAAACATTCAGTACTTC.